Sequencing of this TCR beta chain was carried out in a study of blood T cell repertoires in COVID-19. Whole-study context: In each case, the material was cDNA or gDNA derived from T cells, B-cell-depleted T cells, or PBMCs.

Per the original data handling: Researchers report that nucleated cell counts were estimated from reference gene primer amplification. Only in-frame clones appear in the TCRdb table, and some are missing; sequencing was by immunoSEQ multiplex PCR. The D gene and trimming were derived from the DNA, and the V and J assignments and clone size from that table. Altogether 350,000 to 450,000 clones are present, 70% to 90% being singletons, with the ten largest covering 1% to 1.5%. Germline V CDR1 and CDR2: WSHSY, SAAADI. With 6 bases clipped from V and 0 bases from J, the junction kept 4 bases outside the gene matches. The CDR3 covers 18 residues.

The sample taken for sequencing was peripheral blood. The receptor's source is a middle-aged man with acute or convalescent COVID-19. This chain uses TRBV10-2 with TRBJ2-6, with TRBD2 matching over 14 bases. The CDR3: CASRRGTSGSSGANVLTF. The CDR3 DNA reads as TGCGCCAGCAGAAGAGGGACTAGCGGGAGCTCTGGGGCCAACGTCCTGACTTTC.